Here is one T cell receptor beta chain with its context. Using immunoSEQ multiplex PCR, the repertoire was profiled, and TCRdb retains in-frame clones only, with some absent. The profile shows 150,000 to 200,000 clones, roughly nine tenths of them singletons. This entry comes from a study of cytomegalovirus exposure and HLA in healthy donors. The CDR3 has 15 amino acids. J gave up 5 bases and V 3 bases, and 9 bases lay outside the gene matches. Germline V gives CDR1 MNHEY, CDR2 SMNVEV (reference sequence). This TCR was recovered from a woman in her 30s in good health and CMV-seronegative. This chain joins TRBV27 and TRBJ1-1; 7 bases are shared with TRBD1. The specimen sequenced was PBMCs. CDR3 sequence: CASSLSNRGRTEAFF. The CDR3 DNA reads TGTGCCAGCAGTTTGTCGAACAGGGGAAGGACTGAAGCTTTCTTT.